These 21 T cell receptor beta chains originate from one sample sequenced in a study of T cells in Graves' hyperthyroidism and ophthalmopathy. Amplified regions were TCR beta CDR3 sequences from RNA transcripts. A set of HTBI primers served as the primers for a first-round RT-PCR of the TCR CDR3. MiXCR was run by TCRdb on the multiplex PCR reads, yielding one entry per CDR3 protein. In the table there are some 460,000 distinct CDR3 sequences, around a sixth of which are singletons. The sequencing input was blood. The receptors were sampled from a woman between 18 and 29 years old with Graves' hyperthyroidism.

This clonotype was observed many times. The chain employs TRBV3-1 and TRBJ2-3; D ambiguous. The V end lost 5 bases, the J end lost 3 bases, and 12 bases lay between the germline ends. This CDR3 is 14 amino acids long. The germline V gene encodes CDR1 LGHDT and CDR2 YNNKEL (reference sequence). CDR3 in amino acids: CASSESEVTDTQYF. The CDR3 DNA follows: TGTGCCAGCAGCGAGAGTGAAGTAACAGATACGCAGTATTTT.

Ten or more counts support this clonotype. V gene TRBV2 combines with J gene TRBJ1-5; 8 bases match TRBD1. The CDR3 has 15 amino acids. Germline CDR1 reads SNHLY; CDR2 reads FYNNEI. The ends lost 6 bases at V and 1 base at J; junction bases unmatched: 5. CDR3 in DNA: TGTGCCAGCAGAAACAGGGGGGCAAGCAATCAGCCCCAGCATTTT. It encodes CASRNRGASNQPQHF.

About this clonotype: A much larger clone is a single base away; this may be a read error. The chain couples TRBV20-1 to TRBJ2-1, with 12 bases lining up with TRBD2. Germline CDR1 and CDR2: DFQATT and SNEGSKA (reference sequence). The length of the CDR3 is 14 residues. This CDR3 is CSATLAGGYNEQLF. CDR3 bases: TGCAGTGCTACCCTAGCGGGAGGGTACAATGAGCAGCTCTTC.

The sample holds a few counts of this clonotype. The rearrangement links TRBV7-2 to TRBJ2-2; 7 bases agree with TRBD2. Germline CDR1 SGHTA, CDR2 FQGNSA. The CDR3 loop spans 15 amino acids. The V segment lost 2 bases and the J segment 7 bases; nucleotides outside the gene matches: 7. CDR3 bases: TGTGCCAGCAGCTTACAAAGCGGGAATAACGGGGAGCTGTTTTTT. Translation gives CASSLQSGNNGELFF.

This clonotype was counted at least ten times. The gene calls are TRBV12-3 or TRBV12-4 and TRBJ2-3; the D is unclear. The ends were cut back, 1 base at V and 0 bases at J, with 8 bases in the middle. The CDR3 totals 15 residues. The DNA of the CDR3 is TGTGCCAGCAGTTTAGGGCGGCTAAGCACAGATACGCAGTATTTT. Its protein is CASSLGRLSTDTQYF.

This clonotype was counted a single time. This may be a read error: a much more frequent sequence differs by one nucleotide. The chain has TRBV29-1 and TRBJ2-5; tentative D call: TRBD2 (5 bases). There are 15 residues in the CDR3. Germline CDR1 reads SQVTM; CDR2 reads ANQGSEA. Deletions cut 7 bases from V and 5 bases from J, with 23 bases between. For the CDR3, the DNA is TGCAGCGCCGTACCTACTAGAGGCACTCGGGAGACCCAGTACTTC. This encodes CSAVPTRGTRETQYF.

This clonotype was seen repeatedly, ten times or more. The chain uses TRBV15 and TRBJ2-3; TRBD2 agrees at 8 bases. The length of the CDR3 is 16 residues. Trimming cost V 1 base and J 0 bases; bases outside gene matches: 3. CDR1 is LNHNV and CDR2 is YYDKDF in the germline V gene (reference sequence). CDR3 sequence reads: CATSRVLAGSTDTQYF. CDR3 nucleotides: TGTGCCACCAGCAGAGTCTTAGCGGGAAGCACAGATACGCAGTATTTT.

This clonotype has ten or more counts. This could be a read error, since a much larger clone is one nucleotide away. This chain joins TRBV2 and TRBJ2-1, with D perhaps given as TRBD1 or TRBD2 (6 bases each). Trimming pared 9 bases from V and 5 bases from J, leaving 14 bases between. Germline lookup yields CDR1 SNHLY and CDR2 FYNNEI. The CDR3 is 13 amino acids. CDR3 region: CASRRDIDNEQFF. CDR3 nucleotides: TGTGCCAGTAGGAGGGACATCGACAATGAGCAGTTCTTC.

This clonotype was observed at least ten times. The chain couples TRBV7-2 to TRBJ1-6; 9 bases agree with TRBD1. The CDR3 loop spans 18 amino acids. The germline V gene has CDR1 SGHTA and CDR2 FQGNSA. The V gene end was trimmed by 5 bases and the J gene end by 7 bases; junction bases not matched to a gene: 15. CDR3 amino acids: CASSLHLGGTGSNSPLHF. DNA of the CDR3: TGTGCCAGCAGCCTCCACCTGGGGGGGACAGGGTCGAATTCACCCCTCCACTTT.

The chain recombines TRBV19 with TRBJ1-5; D uncertain. CDR1 is LNHDA, CDR2 SQIVND, per germline (reference sequence). The CDR3 is made up of 19 amino acids. Trimming cost V 0 bases and J 0 bases, with 18 bases left between them. CDR3 bases: TGTGCCAGTAGTATAGAAGGGCCATCCCTTGGCTATAGCAATCAGCCCCAGCATTTT. Encoded protein: CASSIEGPSLGYSNQPQHF.

This clonotype has a count of ten or more. The V gene is TRBV3-1, the J gene TRBJ1-2; TRBD1 matches at 9 bases. Losses at the gene ends were 4 bases for V and 4 bases for J; bases not matched to a gene: 7. Germline-derived CDR1 and CDR2 are LGHDT and YNNKEL (reference sequence). This CDR3 is built from 15 residues. The CDR3 region is CASSPEDRGPYGYTF. The DNA of the CDR3 is TGTGCCAGCAGCCCGGAGGACAGGGGACCCTATGGCTACACCTTC.

This clonotype occurred a few times. V usage is TRBV20-1 and J usage is TRBJ2-2, with 9 bases matching TRBD1. After removal of 6 bases from V and 11 bases from J, the junction contained 10 bases not matched to a gene. The germline V gene has CDR1 DFQATT and CDR2 SNEGSKA (reference sequence). This CDR3 has 13 amino acids. Written as DNA, the CDR3 is TGCAGTGCGCCCGGGACAGGGCTTAACGAGCTGTTTTTT. Its translation: CSAPGTGLNELFF.

Note on this clonotype: A junction boundary mismatches the germline segment, possibly from a read error. The V gene is TRBV6-1, the J gene TRBJ1-2, with D possibly TRBD1 on 5 matching bases. The CDR3 covers 16 residues. Germline values: CDR1 MNHNS, CDR2 SASEGT. Here the CDR3 DNA reads TGCGCCAGCAGCCGCCAATCCCCCCAGGGAAGCTATGGCTACACCTTC. Its protein is CASSRQSPQGSYGYTF.

This clonotype was detected many times. The chain employs TRBV18 and TRBJ1-6, with D tentatively TRBD1 (5 bases). This CDR3 has 16 amino acids. Germline V gene sequence: CDR1 KGHSH, CDR2 LQKENI. V dropped 1 base and J dropped 5 bases, with 12 bases sitting between them. CDR3 region: CASSPLQGGDNSPLHF. CDR3 DNA: TGTGCCAGCTCACCACTTCAGGGCGGGGATAATTCACCCCTCCACTTT.

This clonotype has ten or more counts. This chain uses TRBV9 with TRBJ1-2, with D possibly TRBD1 on 5 matching bases. V gave up 0 bases and J gave up 1 base, with 10 bases separating them. This CDR3 comprises 15 residues. CDR1 is SGDLS, CDR2 YYNGEE, per germline. As DNA, the CDR3 is TGTGCCAGCAGCGTAGGACCAGGGATTAACTATGGCTACACCTTC. It is translated as CASSVGPGINYGYTF.

This clonotype was detected only a few times. The V call is TRBV10-3, the J call TRBJ1-5, with 9 positions matching TRBD1. J gave up 7 bases and V 5 bases, and 6 bases lay outside the gene matches. Germline CDR1 reads ENHRY; CDR2 reads SYGVKD. The CDR3 has 14 amino acids. Here the CDR3 DNA reads TGTGCCATCAGTTCGGACAGGGGAGGACAGCCCCAGCATTTT. Protein: CAISSDRGGQPQHF.

This clonotype was recorded many times. The chain is built from TRBV2 and TRBJ1-6; 7 bases line up with TRBD1. The J segment lost 13 bases and the V segment lost 5 bases, leaving 11 bases of the junction unmatched. Germline CDR1 SNHLY, CDR2 FYNNEI. The CDR3 runs to 14 residues. CDR3 in amino acids: CASSQTGQSFPLHF. The CDR3 DNA reads TGTGCCAGCAGTCAAACGGGACAGTCTTTTCCCCTCCACTTT. The variable domain in full, completed from reference TRBV2 and TRBJ1-6, reads EPEVTQTPSHQVTQMGQEVILRCVPISNHLYFYWYRQILGQKVEFLVSFYNNEISEKSEIFDDQFSVERPDGSNFTLKIRSTKLEDSAMYFCASSQTGQSFPLHFGNGTRLTVT.

The chain joins TRBV9 to TRBJ2-5, with 10 bases matching TRBD1. The CDR3 consists of 15 residues. Germline CDR1 is SGDLS and CDR2 is YYNGEE. Trimming at V came to 5 bases and at J to 4 bases, leaving 8 bases not matched to a gene. The CDR3 region is CASSSGTGEVETQYF. The CDR3 DNA follows: TGTGCCAGCAGTTCCGGGACAGGGGAGGTAGAGACCCAGTACTTC.

The genes are TRBV6-1 and TRBJ2-7; 7 positions agree with TRBD1. Germline CDR1 and CDR2: MNHNS and SASEGT. The CDR3 contains 14 residues. V was clipped by 8 bases and J by 0 bases; unmatched bases: 7. In nucleotides, the CDR3 is TGTGCCAGCTGGGTAGGGGGCGGCTCCTACGAGCAGTACTTC. This gives the protein CASWVGGGSYEQYF.

This clonotype has a count of ten or more. The chain is built from TRBV19 and TRBJ1-5; tentatively, D is TRBD1 (6 bases). The CDR3 is 13 amino acids. With 5 bases removed from V and 7 bases from J, the gap between germline ends came to 12 bases. Germline lookup yields CDR1 LNHDA and CDR2 SQIVND (reference sequence). DNA of the CDR3: TGTGCCAGTAGTTCGACAGGCATGCAGCCCCAGCATTTT. It specifies CASSSTGMQPQHF.

In its sample, this clonotype was seen once. It may be a read error: a sequence one base away is much more abundant. This chain uses TRBV19 with TRBJ1-5, with no clear D. The germline V and J ends were trimmed by 5 bases and 4 bases, with 15 bases remaining between them. Germline loops: CDR1 LNHDA, CDR2 SQIVND (reference sequence). This CDR3 region has 15 residues. CDR3 coding DNA: TGTGCCAGTAGTGTAGTGGCTACGGGGAATCAGCCCCAGCATTTT. The encoded protein is CASSVVATGNQPQHF.